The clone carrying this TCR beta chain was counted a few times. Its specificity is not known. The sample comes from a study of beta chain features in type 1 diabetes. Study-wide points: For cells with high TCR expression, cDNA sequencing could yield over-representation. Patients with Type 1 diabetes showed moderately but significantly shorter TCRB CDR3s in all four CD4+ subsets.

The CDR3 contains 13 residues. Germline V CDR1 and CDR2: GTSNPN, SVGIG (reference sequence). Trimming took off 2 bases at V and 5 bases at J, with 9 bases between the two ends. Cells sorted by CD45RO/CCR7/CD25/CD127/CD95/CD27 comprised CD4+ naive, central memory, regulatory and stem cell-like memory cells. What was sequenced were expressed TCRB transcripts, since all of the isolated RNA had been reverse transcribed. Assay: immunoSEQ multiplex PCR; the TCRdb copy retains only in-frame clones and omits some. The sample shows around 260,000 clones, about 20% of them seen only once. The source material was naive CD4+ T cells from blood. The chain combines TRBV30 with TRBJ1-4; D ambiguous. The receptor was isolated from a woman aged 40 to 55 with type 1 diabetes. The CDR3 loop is CAWSRGPNEKLFF. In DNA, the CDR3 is TGTGCCTGGAGTCGAGGGCCCAATGAAAAACTGTTTTTT.